The 8 T cell receptor beta chains listed next were all sequenced from one sample in a study of radiation and T cells in renal cell carcinoma. Sequencing was performed with immunoSEQ multiplex PCR; in TCRdb, only in-frame clones are kept and a portion is missing. There are approximately 61,000 clones in the sample; about 80% occur only once, and roughly 7% lies in the top ten. Time point specified: blood 2 weeks post-SBRT. Described treatment: 15 Gy SBRT to primary tumor, nephrectomy 4 weeks later. Sequences were derived from blood, sampled from a patient whose treatment included radiotherapy and nephrectomy. The source of these receptors is a man aged 60-69 years with renal cell carcinoma.

This clone has a handful of counts. The chain links TRBV5-6 to TRBJ1-1; D gene unclear. The CDR3 is 14 amino acids. Germline V gene lookup returns CDR1 SGHDT and CDR2 YYEEEE. V was cut by 1 base and J by 0 bases, with 7 bases left in between. CDR3 in amino acids: CASSLLGVNTEAFF. The CDR3 coding sequence is TGTGCCAGCAGCTTGTTGGGCGTGAACACTGAAGCTTTCTTT.

In its sample, this clone was seen a few times. The rearrangement joins TRBV6-6 to TRBJ1-2; D is perhaps TRBD1 (6 bases). CDR3 size: 15 residues. Germline CDR1 is MNHNY and CDR2 is SVGAGI (reference sequence). Trimming took 3 bases from V and 6 from J, leaving 17 bases between them. CDR3 bases: TGTGCCAGCAGTTATCCCGGGCAGGGGATGAATGGCTACACCTTC. Its protein is CASSYPGQGMNGYTF.

This rearrangement joins TRBV10-3 to TRBJ2-3, with no clear D. Germline V gene lookup returns CDR1 ENHRY and CDR2 SYGVKD. V gave up 6 bases and J gave up 3 bases, with 10 bases separating them. The CDR3 is 13 residues long. CDR3: CAISAPRTDTQYF. The CDR3 DNA reads TGTGCCATCAGCGCTCCTAGGACAGATACGCAGTATTTT.

The V call is TRBV30, the J call TRBJ2-5; D ambiguous. The ends were cut back, 0 bases at V and 1 base at J, with 12 bases in the middle. In germline, CDR1 is GTSNPN, CDR2 SVGIG (reference sequence). The CDR3 consists of 15 residues. The CDR3 loop reads CAWSVYRNRQETQYF. The CDR3 DNA is TGTGCCTGGAGTGTTTATAGGAACCGCCAAGAGACCCAGTACTTC. Combining the CDR3 with reference TRBV30 and TRBJ2-5 gives the whole variable domain SQTIHQWPATLVQPVGSPLSLECTVEGTSNPNLYWYRQAAGRGLQLLFYSVGIGQISSEVPQNLSASRPQDRQFILSSKKLLLSDSGFYLCAWSVYRNRQETQYFGPGTRLLVL.

The chain joins TRBV7-9 to TRBJ2-4; 9 nucleotides match TRBD2. After removal of 3 bases from V and 9 bases from J, the junction contained 6 bases not matched to a gene. Germline loops: CDR1 SEHNR, CDR2 FQNEAQ (reference sequence). The CDR3 sequence is 14 residues long. For the CDR3, the DNA is TGTGCCAGCAGCTTGGCTAGCGGGATAGGCATTCAGTACTTC. This sequence encodes CASSLASGIGIQYF.

This chain connects TRBV19 to TRBJ2-7, with D tentatively TRBD1 or TRBD2 (5 bases each). The CDR3 sequence is 15 residues long. V was cut by 1 base and J by 0 bases, with 10 bases left in between. CDR1 LNHDA and CDR2 SQIVND come from the germline V gene (reference sequence). CDR3 nucleotides: TGTGCCAGTAGTATAGGGTCCGGGACCTCCTACGAGCAGTACGTC. It yields the protein CASSIGSGTSYEQYV.

The chain uses TRBV6-1 and TRBJ2-7, with TRBD2 as a possible D gene (6 bases). With 1 base removed from V and 4 bases from J, the gap between germline ends came to 14 bases. The germline CDR1 and CDR2 sequences are MNHNS and SASEGT. This CDR3 region has 15 residues. For the CDR3, the DNA is TGTGCCAGCAGTGAAGGGGGAGGACTTTTGTACGAGCAGTACGTC. Protein sequence: CASSEGGGLLYEQYV.

The chain carries TRBV6-6 and TRBJ1-1; 9 positions match TRBD1. The length of the CDR3 is 14 residues. Germline CDR1 and CDR2: MNHNY and SVGAGI (reference sequence). V lost 8 bases, J lost 5 bases, and 9 bases stayed unmatched. The CDR3 bases are TGTGCCAGCGGACCGGACAGGGGTGTAACTGAAGCTTTCTTT. Its protein is CASGPDRGVTEAFF.